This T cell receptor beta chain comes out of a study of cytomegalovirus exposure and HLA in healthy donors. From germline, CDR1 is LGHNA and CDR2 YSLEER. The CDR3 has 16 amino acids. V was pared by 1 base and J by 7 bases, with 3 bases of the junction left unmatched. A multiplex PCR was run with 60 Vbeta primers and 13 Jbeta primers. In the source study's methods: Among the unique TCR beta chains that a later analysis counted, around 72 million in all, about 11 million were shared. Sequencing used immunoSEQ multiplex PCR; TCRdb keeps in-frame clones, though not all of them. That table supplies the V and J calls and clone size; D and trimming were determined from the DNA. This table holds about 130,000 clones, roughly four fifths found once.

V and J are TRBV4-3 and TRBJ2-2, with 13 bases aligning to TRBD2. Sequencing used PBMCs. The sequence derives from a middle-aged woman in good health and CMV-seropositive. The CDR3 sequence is CASSQGTSGSLGELFF. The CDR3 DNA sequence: TGCGCCAGCAGCCAAGGGACTAGCGGGAGTCTCGGGGAGCTGTTTTTT.